This T cell receptor (beta chain) was retrieved from a study of beta chain features in type 1 diabetes. The study, taken as a whole, reports: Patients with type 1 diabetes showed fewer VDJ junction insertions and more deletions.

This clone showed up just a few times. The antigen remains undetermined. CDR1 and CDR2 from the germline V gene are MGHRA and YSYEKL. The CDR3 covers 15 residues. Deletions cut 6 bases from V and 0 bases from J, with 14 bases between. Expressed TCRB transcripts were sequenced because the isolated RNA had all been reverse transcribed beforehand. TCRdb's copy holds only in-frame clones and misses some; the assay was immunoSEQ multiplex PCR. The data hold 400,000 to 450,000 clones, with 11% to 15% observed a single time. The sample consisted of naive CD4+ T cells from blood. The chain employs TRBV4-1 and TRBJ1-1; the D is unclear. The TCR originated in a man aged 30-40 years in good health. Written as DNA, the CDR3 is TGCGCCAGCAGTCGATCGGAGGGAATGAACACTGAAGCTTTCTTT. As protein: CASSRSEGMNTEAFF.